The text below deals with one T cell receptor beta chain. CDR3 size: 15 residues. Germline loops: CDR1 SGHDN, CDR2 FVKESK. After removal of 3 bases from V and 0 bases from J, the junction contained 4 bases not matched to a gene. The sample comes from a study of blood T cells in healthy people across ages. Through a sample-barcoded 5' primer and a J-beta primer mix, a second PCR was run for roughly 7 to 12 cycles. TCRdb re-called the 5' RACE reads with MiXCR, one entry per CDR3 protein. The table lists around 1.5 million distinct CDR3 sequences, roughly 40% of them singletons. This clonotype was sampled from a woman between 18 and 30 years old in good health. The chain carries TRBV14 and TRBJ2-7; 8 nucleotides agree with TRBD1. Sequenced sample: blood. CDR3 protein: CASSHRTGGSYEQYF. CDR3 nucleotide sequence: TGTGCCAGCAGCCACAGAACAGGGGGCTCCTACGAGCAGTACTTC. The variable domain in full, completed from reference TRBV14 and TRBJ2-7, reads EAGVTQFPSHSVIEKGQTVTLRCDPISGHDNLYWYRRVMGKEIKFLLHFVKESKQDESGMPNNRFLAERTGGTYSTLKVQPAELEDSGVYFCASSHRTGGSYEQYFGPGTRLTVT.